The source of this T cell receptor beta chain is a study of neurological immune-mediated disorders. General observations from the study: The absence of shared CDR3 amino acid sequences among expanded clones across subjects suggests private repertoires in all groups. In HTLV-1-associated myelopathy, TCR clonal expansion was greatest, whereas multiple sclerosis had the least, falling below healthy controls.

The germline gives CDR1 MDHEN, CDR2 SYDVKM. J was trimmed by 5 bases and V by 11 bases; bases with no gene match: 4. The CDR3 contains 11 residues. In Maryland, USA, blood bank volunteers were the healthy controls. The cDNA was produced through 5'RACE with 10-nucleotide random UMIs. TCRdb passed the 5' RACE reads through MiXCR, listing each CDR3 protein once. The sample shows approximately 30,000 distinct CDR3 sequences, about 3.8% of them seen only once. This clonotype was found many times. The antigen remains undetermined. Sequences were obtained from CD4+ T cells from blood. The receptor was isolated from a woman aged 40 to 50 in good health. The chain employs TRBV28 and TRBJ2-5, with 8 bases lining up with TRBD1. The CDR3 loop is CAARGQETQYF. The CDR3 DNA reads as TGTGCCGCCAGGGGGCAGGAGACCCAGTACTTC.